The next 17 T cell receptor beta chains were all read from a single sample in a study of blood T cell repertoires in COVID-19. The protocol was immunoSEQ multiplex PCR, while the TCRdb copy is restricted to in-frame clones and leaves out a portion. Altogether 40,000 to 50,000 clones are present, roughly 86% being singletons, with the ten largest covering roughly 2%. Source material: peripheral blood. These receptors all stem from a woman aged 60-70 years with acute or convalescent COVID-19.

The CDR3: CASSFYQGYTEAFF. CDR3 DNA sequence: TGTGCCAGCAGCTTTTATCAGGGGTACACTGAAGCTTTCTTT. The chain joins TRBV5-6 to TRBJ1-1; weak D call: TRBD1 (6 bases). The CDR3 is 14 residues long. V was pared by 2 bases and J by 3 bases, with 11 bases between. Germline V lookup: CDR1 SGHDT, CDR2 YYEEEE. The entire variable domain, with the rest obtained from reference TRBV5-6 and TRBJ1-1, is as follows: DAGVTQSPTHLIKTRGQQVTLRCSPKSGHDTVSWYQQALGQGPQFIFQYYEEEERQRGNFPDRFSGHQFPNYSSELNVNALLLGDSALYLCASSFYQGYTEAFFGQGTRLTVV.

This clone was seen a single time. The rearrangement uses TRBV15 and TRBJ1-2; TRBD1 is a possible D gene (6 bases). V shed 0 bases and J shed 7 bases, with 18 bases lying between them. CDR3 length equals 16 residues. Germline V gene lookup returns CDR1 LNHNV and CDR2 YYDKDF (reference sequence). The CDR3 reads CATSRELTTGGSGYTF. The DNA for the CDR3 is TGTGCCACCAGCAGAGAGTTGACTACGGGGGGCTCTGGCTACACCTTC.

The V and J genes are TRBV24-1 and TRBJ2-1; TRBD2 matches 11 bases. Germline lookup yields CDR1 KGHDR and CDR2 SFDVKD. V lost 1 base to trimming and J lost 10 bases; unmatched junction nucleotides: 5. This CDR3 spans 15 amino acids. The CDR3 coding sequence is TGTGCCACCAGTGATTTCTCCCGGACTAGCGGGGAGCAGTTCTTC. It codes for CATSDFSRTSGEQFF.

This chain uses TRBV6-1 with TRBJ1-2; D call uncertain. V was pared by 0 bases and J by 8 bases, with 7 bases between. Germline loops: CDR1 MNHNS, CDR2 SASEGT. CDR3 length: 12 residues. Written as DNA, the CDR3 is TGTGCCAGCAGTGAAGCTGGCACAGGCTACACCTTC. It specifies CASSEAGTGYTF.

V gene TRBV6-5 combines with J gene TRBJ1-3, with D tentatively TRBD1 (5 bases). V shed 2 bases and J shed 4 bases, with 15 bases lying between them. Germline CDR1 and CDR2: MNHEY and SVGAGI. The CDR3 loop spans 16 amino acids. CDR3 sequence reads: CASSYVAPGLGNTIYF. CDR3 nucleotide sequence: TGTGCCAGCAGTTACGTCGCCCCGGGACTGGGAAACACCATATATTTT.

The genes are TRBV10-3 and TRBJ2-7; unclear D gene. CDR3 size: 12 residues. Trimming stripped 2 bases from V and 1 base from J, with 3 bases between. In germline, CDR1 is ENHRY, CDR2 SYGVKD. The CDR3 sequence is CAISETSYEQYF. DNA for the CDR3: TGTGCCATCAGTGAGACTTCCTACGAGCAGTACTTC.

The chain combines TRBV18 with TRBJ1-1; 8 bases map to TRBD1. V trimming: 2 bases; J trimming: 5 bases; junction bases outside the gene matches: 1. The CDR3 loop spans 13 amino acids. Germline V gene lookup returns CDR1 KGHSH and CDR2 LQKENI. The CDR3: CASSPGQGTEAFF. In DNA, the CDR3 is TGTGCCAGCTCACCAGGACAGGGAACTGAAGCTTTCTTT.

This chain uses TRBV7-2 with TRBJ1-2; D gene unclear. V dropped 1 base and J dropped 1 base, with 10 bases sitting between them. CDR3 length: 15 residues. Germline CDR1 and CDR2: SGHTA and FQGNSA. CDR3 region: CASSLDPSVNYGYTF. CDR3 coding DNA: TGTGCCAGCAGCTTAGACCCCAGCGTTAACTATGGCTACACCTTC.

The chain combines TRBV5-1 with TRBJ2-7; a possible D gene is TRBD2 (5 bases). CDR3 size: 15 residues. CDR1 and CDR2 from the germline V gene are SGHRS and YFSETQ. V lost 2 bases and J lost 3, with 15 bases in between. The CDR3 sequence is CASSLRLGEIYEQYF. The CDR3, as DNA: TGCGCCAGCAGCTTAAGACTGGGAGAAATCTACGAGCAGTACTTC.

The rearrangement joins TRBV2 to TRBJ1-5; weak D call: TRBD1 (6 bases). Per the germline V gene, CDR1 is SNHLY and CDR2 is FYNNEI. Trimming removed 4 bases from V and 1 base from J, with 8 bases in between. The CDR3 runs 14 residues. Here the CDR3 reads CASSGQASNQPQHF. The DNA of the CDR3 is TGTGCCAGCAGTGGACAGGCCAGCAATCAGCCCCAGCATTTT. The whole variable domain, filled in from reference TRBV2 and TRBJ1-5, reads EPEVTQTPSHQVTQMGQEVILRCVPISNHLYFYWYRQILGQKVEFLVSFYNNEISEKSEIFDDQFSVERPDGSNFTLKIRSTKLEDSAMYFCASSGQASNQPQHFGDGTRLSIL.

CDR3 region: CASRSGTDRLFF. The CDR3 DNA reads as TGTGCCAGCAGATCCGGGACAGATAGGCTGTTTTTT. The chain employs TRBV28 and TRBJ1-4; TRBD1 aligns across 7 bases. The CDR3 consists of 12 residues. CDR1 MDHEN and CDR2 SYDVKM come from the germline V gene. The V segment lost 6 bases and the J segment 14 bases; nucleotides outside the gene matches: 9.

The gene calls are TRBV6-8 and TRBJ2-2; tentative D call: TRBD2 (6 bases). This CDR3 is built from 15 residues. Trimming cost V 6 bases and J 6 bases, with 17 bases left between them. Germline-derived CDR1 and CDR2 are MNHGY and SAAAGT. The CDR3 spells CASSQRRTGAGELFF. The CDR3 DNA reads TGTGCCAGCAGCCAAAGACGGACGGGGGCCGGGGAGCTGTTTTTT.

A single count supports this clone. This chain joins TRBV6-5 and TRBJ1-3; 10 nucleotides agree with TRBD1. Trimming took 2 bases from V and 8 from J; bases not matched to a gene: 3. The CDR3 runs 14 residues. Looked up from germline, CDR1 is MNHEY and CDR2 is SVGAGI. DNA of the CDR3: TGTGCCAGCAGTTACGACAGGGGGCAAGACACCATATATTTT. Its protein product is CASSYDRGQDTIYF.

V and J are TRBV18 and TRBJ2-4; D may be TRBD2 (6 bases). Between the trimmed V and J ends, which lost 1 base and 5 bases, there was a span of 12 bases. The CDR3 sequence is 15 residues long. The germline gives CDR1 KGHSH, CDR2 LQKENI. The CDR3 loop reads CASSPQFTGENIQYF. The CDR3 DNA sequence: TGTGCCAGCTCACCACAGTTTACGGGAGAAAACATTCAGTACTTC.

In DNA, the CDR3 is TGTGCCAGCAGGATTAGCGGGAGGGCCTCCGGGGAGCTGTTTTTT. Encoded protein: CASRISGRASGELFF. The rearrangement links TRBV6-5 to TRBJ2-2; 11 nucleotides match TRBD2. The CDR3 is 15 amino acids. Germline CDR1 is MNHEY and CDR2 is SVGAGI. Trimming cost V 6 bases and J 6 bases; bases outside gene matches: 6.

The rearrangement links TRBV7-8 to TRBJ1-1; 8 nucleotides align to TRBD1. V trimming: 5 bases; J trimming: 1 base; junction bases outside the gene matches: 12. The germline V gene encodes CDR1 SGHVS and CDR2 FQNEAQ. This CDR3 is 17 amino acids long. The CDR3 nucleotides read TGTGCCAGCAGCCCCTGGACAGGGAGGGACACGAACACTGAAGCTTTCTTT. The encoded protein is CASSPWTGRDTNTEAFF.

J is TRBJ1-2 and V is TRBV5-1; D perhaps matches TRBD1 (6 bases). The CDR3 is 15 residues long. V was cut by 4 bases and J by 0 bases, with 13 bases left in between. The germline CDR1 and CDR2 sequences are SGHRS and YFSETQ. CDR3 in amino acids: CASSDTGKPNYGYTF. In DNA, the CDR3 is TGCGCCAGCAGCGACACAGGGAAACCTAACTATGGCTACACCTTC.